The 10 T cell receptor beta chains in this list originate from one sample, sequenced in a study of Graves' ophthalmopathy and Graves' hyperthyroidism (dated by TCRdb to the late 2010s). TCRdb lists the instrument as Illumina HiSeq 2000. TCR beta CDR3 regions were amplified from RNA transcripts for repertoire sequencing. HTBI primers and the Qiagen OneStep RT-PCR kit were used in a first-round RT-PCR, which was followed by a second-round multiplex PCR, size selection and purification. TCRdb applied fastp at Q25 and MiXCR to the public reads, then kept only in-frame beta chains. Identical CDR3 protein sequences are pooled into one entry, listed with their most common genes and DNA. The sample table holds just over 600,000 distinct CDR3 sequences, of which 20% to 25% were seen once. The ten largest account for more than 5.5% of the sample. Sequenced: peripheral blood. These receptors came from a woman younger than 30 with stable Graves' hyperthyroidism. Some clones in this sample may be carry-over from other donors' samples. Donor details come from another sample of the same person, matched by shared clones.

The chain recombines TRBV28 with TRBJ2-1, with 7 bases that match TRBD2. The V and J ends lost 4 bases and 14 bases, in that order; junction bases with no gene match: 5. Germline V gene sequence: CDR1 MDHEN, CDR2 SYDVKM. This CDR3 has 11 residues. The CDR3 loop reads CASSWGGLEFF. CDR3 sequence (DNA): TGTGCCAGCAGTTGGGGGGGACTGGAGTTCTTC.

This clonotype was observed many times. V gene TRBV6-2 or TRBV6-3 combines with J gene TRBJ1-5; unclear D gene. CDR1 is MNHEY and CDR2 is SVGEGT in the germline V gene. The ends were cut back, 7 bases at V and 4 bases at J, with 11 bases in the middle. CDR3 length: 13 amino acids. CDR3: CASKLQGNQPQHF. The CDR3 DNA sequence: TGTGCCAGCAAACTCCAAGGGAATCAGCCCCAGCATTTT.

This chain connects TRBV13 to TRBJ1-1, with 7 bases matching TRBD1. Germline CDR1 is PRHDT and CDR2 is FYEKMQ (reference sequence). V gave up 2 bases and J gave up 4 bases; unmatched junction bases: 4. This CDR3 has 14 residues. The chain's CDR3 is CASSLMTGSTEAFF. CDR3 DNA: TGTGCCAGCAGCTTAATGACAGGGAGCACTGAAGCTTTCTTT.

At least ten counts were recorded for this clonotype. The V call is TRBV30, the J call TRBJ2-4; TRBD1 matches at 8 bases. The CDR3 contains 18 residues. Germline V gene data show CDR1 as GTSNPN and CDR2 as SVGIG (reference sequence). V was pared by 1 base and J by 2 bases, with 13 bases of the junction left unmatched. In DNA, the CDR3 is TGTGCCTGGAGTGCGACAGGGGCCCGTGGCAAGACCAAAAACATTCAGTACTTC. The encoded protein is CAWSATGARGKTKNIQYF. The whole variable domain, filled in from reference TRBV30 and TRBJ2-4, reads SQTIHQWPATLVQPVGSPLSLECTVEGTSNPNLYWYRQAAGRGLQLLFYSVGIGQISSEVPQNLSASRPQDRQFILSSKKLLLSDSGFYLCAWSATGARGKTKNIQYFGAGTRLSVL.

The table lists this clonotype with many counts. The chain recombines TRBV29-1 with TRBJ1-3; 7 positions agree with TRBD1. CDR1 is SQVTM, CDR2 ANQGSEA, per germline. The CDR3 has 13 amino acids. V shed 5 bases, J shed 3 bases, and the junction held 4 bases outside the gene matches. CDR3 DNA sequence: TGCAGCGTTAACGACAGGGATGGAAACACCATATATTTT. Translating gives CSVNDRDGNTIYF.

This clonotype was detected a few times. V gene TRBV28 combines with J gene TRBJ1-2; 7 nucleotides line up with TRBD1. Germline loops: CDR1 MDHEN, CDR2 SYDVKM. With 5 bases clipped from V and 7 bases from J, the junction kept 7 bases outside the gene matches. This CDR3 region has 13 residues. This chain's CDR3 is CASSIDRVFGYTF. CDR3 coding DNA: TGTGCCAGCAGTATTGACAGGGTATTTGGCTACACCTTC.

V and J are TRBV29-1 and TRBJ2-7; D may be TRBD2 (5 bases). Between the trimmed V and J ends, which lost 4 bases and 3 bases, there was a span of 7 bases. This CDR3 has 11 residues. The germline gives CDR1 SQVTM, CDR2 ANQGSEA. The CDR3 here is CSVGDYYEQYF. CDR3 coding DNA: TGCAGCGTTGGCGACTACTACGAGCAGTACTTC.

This clonotype has at least ten counts. The rearrangement joins TRBV20-1 to TRBJ2-7; 8 nucleotides match TRBD2. V lost 3 bases and J lost 3; bases outside the gene matches: 10. The CDR3 totals 15 residues. Germline V gene sequence: CDR1 DFQATT, CDR2 SNEGSKA (reference sequence). CDR3 in DNA: TGCAGTGCTAGGTTACCGGGGGGGAAGAACTACGAGCAGTACTTC. Translating gives CSARLPGGKNYEQYF.

This clonotype was picked up many times. J is TRBJ2-7 and V is TRBV7-8; no reliable D call. The CDR3 length is 14 residues. Trimming took 5 bases from V and 2 from J, leaving 13 bases between them. Germline-derived CDR1 and CDR2 are SGHVS and FQNEAQ. CDR3 in amino acids: CASSTKTPTYEQYF. The CDR3 DNA reads TGTGCCAGCAGCACCAAGACACCCACCTACGAGCAGTACTTC.

This clonotype was picked up many times. The gene calls are TRBV6-2 or TRBV6-3 and TRBJ2-3; no clear D gene. This CDR3 is built from 15 residues. The V end was cut by 0 bases, the J end by 0 bases, with 7 bases between. Germline CDR1 is MNHEY and CDR2 is SVGEGT. CDR3 region: CASSYSITSTDTQYF. The CDR3 nucleotides read TGTGCCAGCAGTTACTCGATCACTAGCACAGATACGCAGTATTTT.